These 23 T cell receptor beta chains came from one sample sequenced in a study of blood T cell repertoires in COVID-19. Some clones are missing from TCRdb's copy, which holds only in-frame ones; the method was immunoSEQ multiplex PCR. The table lists about 270,000 clones, more than 70% of them singletons. The sequenced sample consisted of peripheral blood. The receptors here all came from a woman in her late teens or twenties with acute or convalescent COVID-19.

This rearrangement joins TRBV7-9 to TRBJ1-1; TRBD1 matches at 8 bases. The CDR3 has 13 residues. The germline V gene encodes CDR1 SEHNR and CDR2 FQNEAQ (reference sequence). J lost 8 bases, V lost 3 bases, and 5 bases had no gene match. CDR3 residues: CASSFKGQGEAFF. The CDR3 DNA is TGTGCCAGCAGCTTTAAAGGACAGGGAGAAGCTTTCTTT.

This sequence joins TRBV4-2 and TRBJ2-2; 14 positions agree with TRBD2. Germline V gene lookup returns CDR1 LGHNA and CDR2 YNFKEQ. Trimming at V came to 0 bases and at J to 6 bases, leaving 3 bases not matched to a gene. The CDR3 has 17 residues. The chain's CDR3 is CASSQDEGLAGAGELFF. CDR3 in DNA: TGTGCCAGCAGCCAAGATGAGGGACTAGCGGGAGCCGGGGAGCTGTTTTTT.

The chain is built from TRBV25-1 and TRBJ2-3, with TRBD2 matching 7 bases. The junction had 1 base not matched to a gene; V was cut back by 3 bases and J by 4 bases. Germline-derived CDR1 and CDR2 are MGHDK and SYGVNS. The CDR3 is 13 amino acids. In DNA form, the CDR3 reads TGTGCCAGCAGTGAGGGGGGGGCAGATACGCAGTATTTT. This encodes CASSEGGADTQYF.

This chain links TRBV4-3 with TRBJ2-7; 7 positions agree with TRBD2. V was pared by 0 bases and J by 1 base, with 3 bases of the junction left unmatched. Per the germline V gene, CDR1 is LGHNA and CDR2 is YSLEER. This CDR3 is 15 amino acids long. The CDR3 reads CASSQELAASYEQYF. The CDR3 DNA reads as TGCGCCAGCAGCCAAGAGCTAGCGGCGTCCTACGAGCAGTACTTC.

The V gene is TRBV6-5, the J gene TRBJ2-7; TRBD1 matches at 9 bases. There are 14 residues in the CDR3. Trimming at V came to 6 bases and at J to 3 bases, leaving 6 bases not matched to a gene. Germline loops: CDR1 MNHEY, CDR2 SVGAGI. The CDR3 spells CASRNRDRVYEQYF. CDR3 coding DNA: TGTGCCAGCAGAAACCGGGACAGGGTCTACGAGCAGTACTTC.

The V call is TRBV10-1, the J call TRBJ2-7; 9 positions agree with TRBD1. This CDR3 comprises 14 residues. The V gene end was trimmed by 7 bases and the J gene end by 4 bases; junction bases not matched to a gene: 8. Germline V gene data show CDR1 as WNHNN and CDR2 as SYGVQD (reference sequence). The CDR3, as DNA: TGCGCCAGCACCCCGGGACAGGGTGAGTACGAGCAGTACTTC. This translates into CASTPGQGEYEQYF.

The chain joins TRBV28 to TRBJ2-7, with TRBD2 matching over 8 bases. V was clipped by 5 bases and J by 7 bases; unmatched bases: 10. CDR1 and CDR2 from the germline V gene are MDHEN and SYDVKM. The CDR3 has 14 residues. The DNA of the CDR3 is TGTGCCAGCAGTATCGGCGGGAGGTCCGGGGAGCAGTACTTC. It translates to CASSIGGRSGEQYF.

The chain links TRBV6-4 to TRBJ1-6; the D is unclear. The ends were cut back, 4 bases at V and 7 bases at J, with 11 bases in the middle. CDR3 size: 14 residues. Germline CDR1 and CDR2: MRHNA and SNTAGT. The CDR3 DNA reads as TGTGCCAGCAGTGCGGAGGTTGAGAATTCACCCCTCCACTTT. Protein sequence: CASSAEVENSPLHF.

The CDR3 loop is CASSQGVTGNGNTIYF. The CDR3 DNA is TGTGCCAGCAGCCAGGGGGTGACAGGCAATGGAAACACCATATATTTT. The chain employs TRBV4-2 and TRBJ1-3, with D perhaps TRBD1 (6 bases). V gave up 3 bases and J gave up 3 bases, with 15 bases separating them. Per germline, CDR1 LGHNA and CDR2 YNFKEQ. The CDR3 contains 16 residues.

In its sample, this clone was seen a few times. V and J are TRBV6-5 and TRBJ2-7; no firm D call. V was cut by 0 bases and J by 5 bases, with 11 bases left in between. CDR1 and CDR2 (germline): MNHEY, SVGAGI. The CDR3 extends over 14 amino acids. CDR3 DNA: TGTGCCAGCAGTTACTCGAGCTTTTTGGACGAGCAGTACTTC. Protein: CASSYSSFLDEQYF.

The J gene is TRBJ2-1, the V gene TRBV19, with unresolved D. V gave up 4 bases and J gave up 7 bases, with 17 bases separating them. Germline V lookup: CDR1 LNHDA, CDR2 SQIVND (reference sequence). There are 15 residues in the CDR3. CDR3 sequence (DNA): TGTGCCAGTAGTACCTCGGTTTTAGTCGGGAATGAGCAGTTCTTC. It encodes CASSTSVLVGNEQFF.

This clone has a single count. The gene calls are TRBV29-1 and TRBJ1-2; 11 positions match TRBD1. This CDR3 is built from 15 residues. J lost 11 bases, V lost 0 bases, and 11 bases had no gene match. CDR1 SQVTM and CDR2 ANQGSEA come from the germline V gene. The CDR3 region is CSVEDPAGTGGIYTF. DNA for the CDR3: TGCAGCGTTGAAGATCCCGCCGGGACAGGGGGTATTTACACCTTC.

This clone was recorded once. The chain combines TRBV7-8 with TRBJ1-5; no clear D gene. CDR1 SGHVS and CDR2 FQNEAQ come from the germline V gene. The CDR3 length is 15 residues. Trimming removed 1 base from V and 0 bases from J, with 7 bases in between. In DNA form, the CDR3 reads TGTGCCAGCAGCTTAGGGAGCTATAGCAATCAGCCCCAGCATTTT. Translated, it gives CASSLGSYSNQPQHF.

This clone has just a few counts. This chain uses TRBV7-2 with TRBJ1-3, with TRBD1 matching 12 bases. There are 16 residues in the CDR3. The V and J ends lost 5 bases and 3 bases, in that order; junction bases with no gene match: 5. Germline V gene data show CDR1 as SGHTA and CDR2 as FQGNSA. CDR3 in amino acids: CASSLGTGGLGNTIYF. For the CDR3, the DNA is TGTGCCAGCAGCCTCGGGACAGGGGGCCTTGGAAACACCATATATTTT.

This chain joins TRBV5-6 and TRBJ2-3; the match to TRBD2 covers 11 bases. Germline trimming cut 2 bases from V and 4 bases from J; bases unmatched to any gene: 9. The CDR3 has 17 amino acids. The germline gives CDR1 SGHDT, CDR2 YYEEEE. This CDR3 reads CASSFNTGTSGADTQYF. Here the CDR3 DNA reads TGTGCCAGCAGCTTCAACACCGGGACTAGCGGTGCAGATACGCAGTATTTT.

The chain recombines TRBV4-2 with TRBJ2-3; maybe TRBD1 (6 bases). Germline V CDR1 and CDR2: LGHNA, YNFKEQ. This CDR3 has 14 amino acids. V was pared by 6 bases and J by 2 bases, with 12 bases between. The CDR3 region is CASSGPGDTDTQYF. For the CDR3, the DNA is TGTGCCAGCAGTGGGCCAGGGGACACAGATACGCAGTATTTT.

The chain uses TRBV12-3 or TRBV12-4 and TRBJ2-1; D is perhaps TRBD2 (5 bases). The CDR3 spans 13 residues. The V end was cut by 2 bases, the J end by 5 bases, with 7 bases between. CDR3 coding DNA: TGTGCCAGCAGTTTATACGGGAACAATGAGCAGTTCTTC. Protein: CASSLYGNNEQFF.

The chain has TRBV19 and TRBJ2-1, with 11 bases lining up with TRBD2. Germline V gives CDR1 LNHDA, CDR2 SQIVND (reference sequence). The CDR3 is 16 amino acids. Unmatched junction bases numbered 5, after V lost 4 bases and J lost 3 bases. The CDR3 coding sequence is TGTGCCAGTAGTACCGGGACTAGCGGAATCTACAATGAGCAGTTCTTC. Protein product: CASSTGTSGIYNEQFF.

V and J are TRBV6-2 or TRBV6-3 and TRBJ2-3; D is ambiguous. Trimming stripped 5 bases from V and 14 bases from J, with 14 bases between. The CDR3 is 11 residues long. Germline V gene data show CDR1 as MNHEY and CDR2 as SVGEGT. CDR3 sequence: CASSTMKERYF. The CDR3 region has the DNA TGTGCCAGCAGTACTATGAAGGAGCGGTATTTT.

This clone was found once. The chain is built from TRBV19 and TRBJ1-1, with TRBD1 matching 7 bases. The CDR3 length is 13 residues. Germline V gives CDR1 LNHDA, CDR2 SQIVND (reference sequence). V dropped 7 bases and J dropped 4; count of bases not matched to a gene: 6. The CDR3 sequence is CASIRRDSTEAFF. For the CDR3, the DNA is TGTGCCAGTATCAGAAGGGACAGCACTGAAGCTTTCTTT.

The chain has TRBV28 and TRBJ2-2; maybe TRBD1 (6 bases). The germline V gene encodes CDR1 MDHEN and CDR2 SYDVKM. The V end lost 8 bases, the J end lost 3 bases, and 19 bases lay between the germline ends. The CDR3 is 16 amino acids. CDR3 residues: CASEKGHLRDTGELFF. The CDR3 DNA reads TGTGCCAGCGAAAAGGGACACCTTCGGGACACCGGGGAGCTGTTTTTT.

The chain couples TRBV6-2 or TRBV6-3 to TRBJ1-2; TRBD1 aligns across 7 bases. Trimming at V came to 5 bases and at J to 4 bases, leaving 10 bases not matched to a gene. Germline CDR1 is MNHEY and CDR2 is SVGEGT. The CDR3 consists of 15 residues. DNA of the CDR3: TGTGCCAGCAGTCCCGAAGGGGGCTTCAGCTATGGCTACACCTTC. It specifies CASSPEGGFSYGYTF.

This chain's CDR3 is CASSSVAGKQYF. CDR3 nucleotide sequence: TGTGCCAGCAGCTCCGTAGCGGGAAAGCAGTACTTC. This chain joins TRBV7-2 and TRBJ2-7, with TRBD2 matching over 8 bases. Germline CDR1 and CDR2: SGHTA and FQGNSA. The J segment lost 8 bases and the V segment lost 4 bases, leaving 4 bases of the junction unmatched. The CDR3 runs 12 residues.